What follows are 21 T cell receptor beta chains derived from one specimen sequenced in a study of blood T cell repertoires in COVID-19. The table came from immunoSEQ multiplex PCR; TCRdb's copy has only in-frame clones and leaves some out. The sample has approximately 180,000 clones, approximately 85% seen once; the top ten hold roughly 11%. The source material was peripheral blood. These receptors all stem from a human donor with active or convalescent COVID-19. The donor label of this sample is uncertain.

V is TRBV4-1 and J is TRBJ2-4; a possible D gene is TRBD2 (6 bases). V shed 4 bases and J shed 0 bases, with 19 bases lying between them. The CDR3 totals 18 residues. Per germline, CDR1 MGHRA and CDR2 YSYEKL. The CDR3 DNA sequence: TGCGCCAGCAGCCCCCTAGTCGGGGGAACTATAGCCAAAAACATTCAGTACTTC. This encodes CASSPLVGGTIAKNIQYF.

The genes are TRBV6-5 and TRBJ2-5; 13 positions match TRBD2. Germline lookup yields CDR1 MNHEY and CDR2 SVGAGI. CDR3 length equals 15 residues. V shed 5 bases, J shed 5 bases, and the junction held 5 bases outside the gene matches. CDR3 loop: CASSRLAGGSETQYF. CDR3 coding DNA: TGTGCCAGCAGTCGACTAGCGGGAGGTAGCGAGACCCAGTACTTC.

The V and J genes are TRBV14 and TRBJ2-2; 7 bases align to TRBD2. The CDR3 contains 15 residues. J was trimmed by 5 bases and V by 5 bases; bases with no gene match: 8. Germline V gene sequence: CDR1 SGHDN, CDR2 FVKESK. As DNA, the CDR3 is TGTGCCAGCAGCGAGCGAGAAGCGGGGACCGGGGAGCTGTTTTTT. Encoded protein: CASSEREAGTGELFF.

As DNA, the CDR3 is TGTGCCAGCAGCCAAGATCGGCGGACAGGGGACCCAGATACGCAGTATTTT. It specifies CASSQDRRTGDPDTQYF. This sequence joins TRBV3-1 (or the pseudogene TRBV3-2) and TRBJ2-3; 9 bases are shared with TRBD1. Germline V gene lookup returns CDR1 LGHDT and CDR2 YNNKEL (reference sequence). V lost 0 bases, J lost 4 bases, and 8 bases stayed unmatched. There are 17 residues in the CDR3.

The chain couples TRBV4-1 to TRBJ1-4; 8 nucleotides line up with TRBD1. Germline V CDR1 and CDR2: MGHRA, YSYEKL. The ends lost 0 bases at V and 7 bases at J; junction bases unmatched: 7. The CDR3 sequence is 16 residues long. The CDR3 sequence is CASSQEGDRGFEKLFF. For the CDR3, the DNA is TGCGCCAGCAGCCAAGAGGGAGACAGGGGCTTTGAAAAACTGTTTTTT.

This chain connects TRBV30 to TRBJ2-7; 10 bases are shared with TRBD1. Trimming removed 4 bases from V and 4 bases from J; junction bases left unmatched: 10. CDR3 size: 15 residues. The germline CDR1 and CDR2 sequences are GTSNPN and SVGIG (reference sequence). The CDR3: CAWNPGQGKVYEQYF. Written as DNA, the CDR3 is TGTGCCTGGAACCCGGGACAGGGGAAGGTTTACGAGCAGTACTTC. The full variable domain, completed using reference TRBV30 and TRBJ2-7, is SQTIHQWPATLVQPVGSPLSLECTVEGTSNPNLYWYRQAAGRGLQLLFYSVGIGQISSEVPQNLSASRPQDRQFILSSKKLLLSDSGFYLCAWNPGQGKVYEQYFGPGTRLTVT.

The chain couples TRBV12-3 or TRBV12-4 to TRBJ1-5; D is unclear. The CDR3 contains 12 residues. Trimming removed 4 bases from V and 9 bases from J, with 10 bases in between. Written as DNA, the CDR3 is TGTGCCAGCAGTTACCCGGTCGGGCCCCAGCATTTT. Translated: CASSYPVGPQHF.

The chain employs TRBV7-2 and TRBJ1-2, with 10 bases identical to TRBD1. CDR1 and CDR2 (germline): SGHTA, FQGNSA. The length of the CDR3 is 15 residues. V lost 4 bases to trimming and J lost 3 bases; unmatched junction nucleotides: 5. CDR3 nucleotides: TGTGCCAGCAGCTCTCCGGGACAGGGGTACTATGGCTACACCTTC. Its protein product is CASSSPGQGYYGYTF.

CDR3 nucleotides: TGTGCCAGCAGCTCCCAGGGAGGGGCGGGTGGTCTCTATACGCAGTATTTT. Its translation is CASSSQGGAGGLYTQYF. The V and J genes are TRBV5-4 and TRBJ2-3, with 7 bases that match TRBD2. The length of the CDR3 is 17 residues. J lost 7 bases, V lost 3 bases, and 17 bases had no gene match. The germline V gene has CDR1 SGHNT and CDR2 YYREEE (reference sequence).

J is TRBJ1-1 and V is TRBV6-6; 7 nucleotides line up with TRBD1. In germline, CDR1 is MNHNY, CDR2 SVGAGI (reference sequence). The V gene end was trimmed by 5 bases and the J gene end by 1 base; junction bases not matched to a gene: 10. The CDR3 has 16 residues. CDR3 in amino acids: CASSRLLGQRNTEAFF. CDR3 DNA: TGTGCCAGCAGTCGACTTTTGGGACAGAGGAACACTGAAGCTTTCTTT.

This chain links TRBV11-2 with TRBJ2-7, with 12 bases lining up with TRBD2. Trimming at V came to 4 bases and at J to 4 bases, leaving 11 bases not matched to a gene. CDR1 and CDR2 (germline): SGHAT, FQNNGV. The CDR3 is 17 amino acids. The CDR3 region has the DNA TGTGCCAGCAGCTCGCCAAGACTAGCGGGAGTATCTTACGAGCAGTACTTC. As protein: CASSSPRLAGVSYEQYF.

The chain links TRBV24-1 to TRBJ2-7; D may be TRBD2 (6 bases). Trimming pared 4 bases from V and 5 bases from J, leaving 20 bases between. The V gene's germline CDR1 is KGHDR and CDR2 SFDVKD. The CDR3 loop spans 16 amino acids. CDR3 DNA: TGTGCCACCAGTGACCCAACCCGCGGGGCGCAGAACGAGCAGTACTTC. Amino acid sequence: CATSDPTRGAQNEQYF.

The chain couples TRBV28 to TRBJ1-2; 8 nucleotides match TRBD1. The J segment lost 2 bases and the V segment lost 11 bases, leaving 4 bases of the junction unmatched. Germline V gene data show CDR1 as MDHEN and CDR2 as SYDVKM. The CDR3 length is 12 residues. CDR3 protein: CAYRQGNYGYTF. CDR3 DNA: TGTGCCTACCGACAGGGGAACTATGGCTACACCTTC.

The chain is built from TRBV27 and TRBJ2-6, with D tentatively TRBD2 (5 bases). This CDR3 has 15 amino acids. From germline, CDR1 is MNHEY and CDR2 SMNVEV (reference sequence). V lost 3 bases, J lost 0 bases, and 6 bases lay in between. The CDR3 spells CASSFGISGANVLTF. As DNA, the CDR3 is TGTGCCAGCAGTTTCGGGATCTCTGGGGCCAACGTCCTGACTTTC. Filled out from reference TRBV27 and TRBJ2-6, the complete variable domain reads EAQVTQNPRYLITVTGKKLTVTCSQNMNHEYMSWYRQDPGLGLRQIYYSMNVEVTDKGDVPEGYKVSRKEKRNFPLILESPSPNQTSLYFCASSFGISGANVLTFGAGSRLTVL.

The chain employs TRBV9 and TRBJ1-3, with 8 bases identical to TRBD1. This CDR3 is built from 15 residues. Germline CDR1 SGDLS, CDR2 YYNGEE. The junction had 1 base not matched to a gene; V was cut back by 2 bases and J by 0 bases. CDR3 DNA: TGTGCCAGCAGCGTCGGACAGGGCTCTGGAAACACCATATATTTT. Translating it yields CASSVGQGSGNTIYF.

This sequence joins TRBV27 and TRBJ1-5, with D hard to call. V lost 2 bases, J lost 0 bases, and 8 bases lay in between. The CDR3 is 15 residues long. Per germline, CDR1 MNHEY and CDR2 SMNVEV (reference sequence). The CDR3 loop is CASSLGQASNQPQHF. The CDR3 DNA sequence: TGTGCCAGCAGTTTAGGGCAGGCTAGCAATCAGCCCCAGCATTTT.

V usage is TRBV7-9 and J usage is TRBJ2-7; D uncertain. The CDR3 runs to 11 residues. Trimming removed 2 bases at V and 6 bases at J, with 5 bases between. CDR1 is SEHNR and CDR2 is FQNEAQ in the germline V gene (reference sequence). Here the CDR3 DNA reads TGTGCCAGCAGCTTACTGTCCGAGCAGTACTTC. It translates to CASSLLSEQYF. Full variable domain (rest looked up from reference TRBV7-9 and TRBJ2-7): DTGVSQNPRHKITKRGQNVTFRCDPISEHNRLYWYRQTLGQGPEFLTYFQNEAQLEKSRLLSDRFSAERPKGSFSTLEIQRTEQGDSAMYLCASSLLSEQYFGPGTRLTVT.

This chain links TRBV7-2 with TRBJ2-3, with D perhaps TRBD2 (6 bases). The CDR3 consists of 12 residues. Trimming shortened V by 6 bases and J by 10 bases, and 14 bases separated the two germline ends. Per germline, CDR1 SGHTA and CDR2 FQGNSA. The DNA of the CDR3 is TGTGCCAGCAGGTTGGGAGGTGGAGCGCAGTATTTT. Translation gives CASRLGGGAQYF.

The genes are TRBV5-6 and TRBJ1-3; 7 bases match TRBD1. There are 16 residues in the CDR3. The germline V gene encodes CDR1 SGHDT and CDR2 YYEEEE. J was trimmed by 4 bases and V by 1 base; bases with no gene match: 8. The CDR3 sequence: CASSLRTGTAGNTIYF. DNA for the CDR3: TGTGCCAGCAGCTTGAGAACCGGGACAGCGGGAAACACCATATATTTT.

This CDR3 reads CASSEAAQAQETQYF. The CDR3 nucleotides read TGTGCCAGCAGTGAAGCGGCACAGGCCCAGGAGACCCAGTACTTC. The V call is TRBV6-1, the J call TRBJ2-5; TRBD1 might be the D (5 bases). Germline lookup yields CDR1 MNHNS and CDR2 SASEGT. CDR3 length: 15 amino acids. The V gene lost 0 bases and the J gene lost 5 bases, with 13 bases spanning the gap.

The chain recombines TRBV7-3 with TRBJ2-7; 8 bases line up with TRBD2. Germline CDR1 and CDR2: SGHTA and FQGTGA. Losses at the gene ends were 2 bases for V and 0 bases for J; bases not matched to a gene: 3. This CDR3 has 15 residues. CDR3 sequence (DNA): TGTGCCAGCAGCTTATTTAGCGGGACCTCCTACGAGCAGTACTTC. It codes for CASSLFSGTSYEQYF.